This T cell receptor (beta chain) was retrieved from a study of human T cells and chemical hapten exposure. The overall study: Largely, small differences in pooled library volume made per-sample TCR yields vary.

What the library attached to individual cDNA molecules were unique molecular identifiers. TCRdb reanalysed the RACE reads using MiXCR and keeps one entry per CDR3 protein. In the table there are some 77,000 distinct CDR3 sequences, 8.5% to 9.5% of which are singletons. The sample's time point: healthy volunteer bleed at 6 weeks. It was unfractionated whole blood from which total RNA was extracted. CDR3 size: 15 residues. V gave up 8 bases and J gave up 6 bases; unmatched junction bases: 13. Germline CDR1 reads MNHEY; CDR2 reads SVGEGT. This clonotype came up a few times. The source material was whole blood. The source is a female donor in good health. Some clones in this sample may be carry-over from other donors' samples. This chain joins TRBV6-2 or TRBV6-3 and TRBJ2-7; 10 nucleotides match TRBD1. Here the CDR3 reads CASLQAGTGAREQYF. CDR3 DNA sequence: TGTGCCAGCCTCCAGGCCGGGACAGGGGCGCGCGAGCAGTACTTC.